The T cell receptor (beta chain) described here comes from a study of post-analysis software for immune sequencing data. On the study more broadly: Both relapsing-remitting and secondary progressive multiple sclerosis featured among the disease courses, as did progressive-relapsing multiple sclerosis.

Per the germline V gene, CDR1 is MNHEY and CDR2 is SVGAGI. This CDR3 has 18 residues. General study findings and limits: Among multiple sclerosis patients, normalized Chao1 diversity was significantly below that of controls. Patients used about five TRBV segments, including TRBV5-6, TRBV5-1 and TRBV20-1, more often than controls. Same-batch preparations were strongly co-clustered by F measure.

This clonotype is a singleton in its sample. Its antigen is as yet unknown. Its ends do not fully match the called genes, so a read error is possible. Prepared TCR beta cDNA libraries contained unique molecular identifiers. From around 0.96 to 9.9 million T cells, 400,000 to 650,000 cDNA molecules were obtained. One entry per CDR3 protein results from TCRdb running MiXCR on the PCR reads. The sample contains about 770,000 distinct CDR3 sequences, roughly 50% of which appear only once. This chain joins TRBV6-5 and TRBJ2-3; tentative D call: TRBD1 (6 bases). This TCR was recovered from a girl between 10 and 17 years old with multiple sclerosis. Sequencing was performed on blood. The DNA for the CDR3 is TGTGCTAGCAGTTACGTACCGCCCCGGGACACAAGCACAGATACGCAGTATTTT. Residues: CASSYVPPRDTSTDTQYF.